Below, 28 T cell receptor beta chains from the same sample are listed, as sequenced in a study of blood T cell repertoires in COVID-19. Sequencing used immunoSEQ multiplex PCR; TCRdb keeps in-frame clones, though not all of them. The sample lists just over 250,000 clones; approximately 89% were seen once. Material for sequencing was peripheral blood. These receptors were taken from an older woman with COVID-19, enrolled during active disease.

This rearrangement joins TRBV3-1 (or the pseudogene TRBV3-2) to TRBJ1-1; possibly TRBD1 for D (5 bases). V lost 4 bases to trimming and J lost 10 bases, with 13 bases between them. CDR3 length: 12 amino acids. Germline V gene lookup returns CDR1 LGHDT and CDR2 YNNKEL (reference sequence). The DNA for the CDR3 is TGTGCCAGCAGCCTCCCGGGGGGGGGAGCTTTCTTT. It codes for CASSLPGGGAFF.

The V call is TRBV5-5, the J call TRBJ2-3; TRBD1 aligns across 9 bases. CDR1 is SGHKS, CDR2 YYEKEE, per germline (reference sequence). This CDR3 region has 14 residues. V lost 6 bases and J lost 8; bases outside the gene matches: 10. The CDR3 nucleotides are TGTGCCAGCACCAAATTGGGGACAGGGAGTACGCAGTATTTT. Translation: CASTKLGTGSTQYF.

Comment on this clone: One end of the junction is discordant with germline, which a read error may explain. The J gene is TRBJ1-2, the V gene TRBV30; tentatively, D is TRBD1 (6 bases). This CDR3 has 12 residues. From germline, CDR1 is GTSNPN and CDR2 SVGIG (reference sequence). CDR3 bases: TGTGCCTGGAGTGTACTGTCAACAGGGAGCCACTTC. It translates to CAWSVLSTGSHF. Drawing the rest from reference TRBV30 and TRBJ1-2, the complete variable domain is SQTIHQWPATLVQPVGSPLSLECTVEGTSNPNLYWYRQAAGRGLQLLFYSVGIGQISSEVPQNLSASRPQDRQFILSSKKLLLSDSGFYLCAWSVLSTGSHFGSGTRLTVV.

The chain combines TRBV27 with TRBJ1-5; weak D call: TRBD1 (5 bases). This CDR3 is built from 13 residues. Germline V lookup: CDR1 MNHEY, CDR2 SMNVEV (reference sequence). V was shortened by 4 bases and J by 4 bases, with 8 bases between the two germline ends. The CDR3 DNA sequence: TGTGCCAGCAGTTCGACAGAGAATCAGCCCCAGCATTTT. Residues: CASSSTENQPQHF.

The chain links TRBV6-5 to TRBJ2-1, with a weak D call TRBD2 (5 bases). This CDR3 region has 13 residues. CDR1 is MNHEY, CDR2 SVGAGI, per germline. V gave up 6 bases and J gave up 3 bases, with 9 bases separating them. For the CDR3, the DNA is TGTGCCAGCAGGCTCGGAGGCTACAATGAGCAGTTCTTC. Translated, it gives CASRLGGYNEQFF.

The J gene is TRBJ1-1, the V gene TRBV5-1, with D maybe TRBD1 (6 bases). CDR1 and CDR2 (germline): SGHRS, YFSETQ. The V end lost 0 bases, the J end lost 6 bases, and 18 bases lay between the germline ends. This CDR3 is built from 16 residues. CDR3 residues: CASSLAFQGIRAEAFF. Here the CDR3 DNA reads TGCGCCAGCAGCTTGGCGTTCCAGGGGATTAGGGCTGAAGCTTTCTTT.

Comment on this clone: Other DNA sequences in the same sample also yield this CDR3. The chain employs TRBV5-1 and TRBJ1-1, with 7 bases matching TRBD1. The CDR3 extends over 14 amino acids. V gave up 0 bases and J gave up 2 bases; unmatched junction bases: 1. CDR1 is SGHRS and CDR2 is YFSETQ in the germline V gene. The DNA of the CDR3 is TGCGCCAGCAGCTTGGGGACAGGAAACACTGAAGCTTTCTTT. This gives the protein CASSLGTGNTEAFF.

This clone came up once. This chain uses TRBV18 with TRBJ1-1; TRBD1 matches at 7 bases. The germline V gene has CDR1 KGHSH and CDR2 LQKENI. V dropped 0 bases and J dropped 0; count of bases not matched to a gene: 4. This CDR3 is 16 amino acids long. The CDR3 loop is CASSPPGGPVNTEAFF. The CDR3, as DNA: TGTGCCAGCTCACCACCAGGGGGCCCTGTGAACACTGAAGCTTTCTTT.

V usage is TRBV5-1 and J usage is TRBJ1-1; 7 nucleotides align to TRBD1. Germline CDR1 is SGHRS and CDR2 is YFSETQ. V was clipped by 0 bases and J by 4 bases; unmatched bases: 6. The CDR3 runs 15 residues. The CDR3 region is CASSLAQGGPTEAFF. CDR3 DNA sequence: TGCGCCAGCAGCTTGGCCCAGGGGGGCCCCACTGAAGCTTTCTTT.

V gene TRBV5-4 combines with J gene TRBJ2-1; the match to TRBD2 covers 11 bases. V dropped 4 bases and J dropped 2; count of bases not matched to a gene: 8. Per the germline V gene, CDR1 is SGHNT and CDR2 is YYREEE (reference sequence). This CDR3 comprises 17 residues. CDR3 sequence (DNA): TGTGCCAGCAGCCGAGGGACTAGCGGTACAACCTACAATGAGCAGTTCTTC. This codes for CASSRGTSGTTYNEQFF.

The rearrangement uses TRBV10-3 and TRBJ2-4, with D possibly TRBD1 on 5 matching bases. Germline V gene sequence: CDR1 ENHRY, CDR2 SYGVKD. The CDR3 runs to 16 residues. Trimming removed 3 bases at V and 0 bases at J, with 12 bases between. The CDR3 protein is CAISERTSLAKNIQYF. As DNA, the CDR3 is TGTGCCATCAGTGAAAGGACATCACTAGCCAAAAACATTCAGTACTTC.

This clone was observed a single time. The chain uses TRBV19 and TRBJ1-5; 8 bases fit TRBD1. Germline CDR1 is LNHDA and CDR2 is SQIVND (reference sequence). Germline trimming cut 6 bases from V and 11 bases from J; bases unmatched to any gene: 18. This CDR3 is built from 16 residues. The CDR3 region has the DNA TGTGCCAGTAGATTTGGGGATGGACAGGGACTCTATTCCCAGCATTTT. Encoded protein: CASRFGDGQGLYSQHF.

The V and J genes are TRBV19 and TRBJ2-2; tentatively, D is TRBD1 (6 bases). Trimming stripped 1 base from V and 5 bases from J, with 11 bases between. CDR3 size: 15 residues. Germline V gene data show CDR1 as LNHDA and CDR2 as SQIVND (reference sequence). The CDR3 protein is CASSIALQGTGELFF. CDR3 nucleotide sequence: TGTGCCAGTAGTATAGCACTTCAGGGGACCGGGGAGCTGTTTTTT.

The V and J genes are TRBV7-9 and TRBJ1-5; D is possibly TRBD1 (5 bases). Germline V gives CDR1 SEHNR, CDR2 FQNEAQ (reference sequence). The CDR3 spans 15 residues. V gave up 5 bases and J gave up 6 bases, with 17 bases separating them. CDR3 coding DNA: TGTGCCAGCAGCGGGCGGGGCCTGATCACTCAGCCCCAGCATTTT. Its translation: CASSGRGLITQPQHF.

This sequence joins TRBV19 and TRBJ2-4; TRBD2 matches at 11 bases. Germline V CDR1 and CDR2: LNHDA, SQIVND (reference sequence). J lost 9 bases, V lost 4 bases, and 8 bases had no gene match. This CDR3 has 15 residues. The CDR3 nucleotides are TGTGCCAGTAGTAGGGGACTAGCGGTCGGGAGCATTCAGTACTTC. It codes for CASSRGLAVGSIQYF.

V usage is TRBV19 and J usage is TRBJ2-6; 11 bases fit TRBD1. Germline V CDR1 and CDR2: LNHDA, SQIVND (reference sequence). The CDR3 spans 17 residues. The J segment lost 1 base and the V segment lost 9 bases, leaving 8 bases of the junction unmatched. In DNA, the CDR3 is TGTGCCAGCGGGACCGGGACAGGGGGTTCTGGGGCCAACGTCCTGACTTTC. Its translation is CASGTGTGGSGANVLTF.

The chain recombines TRBV28 with TRBJ1-1, with no clear D. CDR1 and CDR2 (germline): MDHEN, SYDVKM. This CDR3 is built from 14 residues. Between the trimmed V and J ends, which lost 3 bases and 3 bases, there was a span of 11 bases. In DNA, the CDR3 is TGTGCCAGCAGTTTGGGCAGCCTGTACACTGAAGCTTTCTTT. This translates into CASSLGSLYTEAFF. The full variable domain, completed using reference TRBV28 and TRBJ1-1, is DVKVTQSSRYLVKRTGEKVFLECVQDMDHENMFWYRQDPGLGLRLIYFSYDVKMKEKGDIPEGYSVSREKKERFSLILESASTNQTSMYLCASSLGSLYTEAFFGQGTRLTVV.

This clone was recorded a few times. The V and J genes are TRBV5-4 and TRBJ2-7; D perhaps matches TRBD1 (7 bases). The CDR3 has 15 residues. V was clipped by 2 bases and J by 5 bases, with 17 bases between them. The V gene's germline CDR1 is SGHNT and CDR2 YYREEE (reference sequence). The CDR3 reads CASSFRGGTVDEQYF. The CDR3 DNA is TGTGCCAGCAGCTTTCGGGGCGGGACAGTCGACGAGCAGTACTTC.

The chain combines TRBV5-1 with TRBJ2-3, with 8 bases that match TRBD1. From germline, CDR1 is SGHRS and CDR2 YFSETQ. V dropped 4 bases and J dropped 6; count of bases not matched to a gene: 7. The CDR3 has 14 amino acids. The CDR3 nucleotides read TGCGCCAGCAGCCTAGGACAGGGCGGTGATACGCAGTATTTT. The encoded protein is CASSLGQGGDTQYF.

This clone was counted a few times. The V call is TRBV19, the J call TRBJ2-7; weak D call: TRBD2 (6 bases). This CDR3 is built from 13 residues. The germline V gene encodes CDR1 LNHDA and CDR2 SQIVND (reference sequence). The germline V and J ends were trimmed by 4 bases and 0 bases, with 7 bases remaining between them. The CDR3 coding sequence is TGTGCCAGTAGTAAACTAGCCTCCTACGAGCAGTACTTC. It encodes CASSKLASYEQYF. The whole variable domain, filled in from reference TRBV19 and TRBJ2-7, reads DGGITQSPKYLFRKEGQNVTLSCEQNLNHDAMYWYRQDPGQGLRLIYYSQIVNDFQKGDIAEGYSVSREKKESFPLTVTSAQKNPTAFYLCASSKLASYEQYFGPGTRLTVT.

The V call is TRBV24-1, the J call TRBJ2-3; TRBD1 matches at 7 bases. Germline values: CDR1 KGHDR, CDR2 SFDVKD. V was pared by 4 bases and J by 6 bases, with 9 bases of the junction left unmatched. CDR3 size: 15 residues. The CDR3 spells CATSDRGDRADTQYF. The CDR3 DNA reads as TGTGCCACCAGTGACCGGGGCGACAGGGCGGATACGCAGTATTTT.

This chain uses TRBV7-2 with TRBJ2-2; D remains ambiguous. This CDR3 has 14 residues. Germline assignment: CDR1 SGHTA and CDR2 FQGNSA. V lost 1 base to trimming and J lost 6 bases, with 9 bases between them. The CDR3: CASSLDRYPGELFF. DNA of the CDR3: TGTGCCAGCAGCTTAGACAGATATCCCGGGGAGCTGTTTTTT.

A note on this clone: One junction end disagrees with the germline gene, perhaps due to a read error. J is TRBJ2-5 and V is TRBV7-7; 8 bases are a match to TRBD2. Looked up from germline, CDR1 is SSHAT and CDR2 is FNYEAQ (reference sequence). The CDR3 runs to 20 residues. CDR3 in amino acids: CASSLAPREGLLVDQETQYF. In DNA, the CDR3 is TGTGCTAGCAGCTTAGCTCCCCGGGAGGGCCTACTGGTGGATCAAGAGACCCAGTACTTC.

This clone has a single count. The chain combines TRBV29-1 with TRBJ1-1; D call uncertain. Germline loops: CDR1 SQVTM, CDR2 ANQGSEA. The CDR3 contains 18 residues. Trimming took off 0 bases at V and 0 bases at J, with 20 bases between the two ends. CDR3 sequence (DNA): TGCAGCGTTGAAGATCTCTTTATCGGGAGGTCCATGAACACTGAAGCTTTCTTT. Translating gives CSVEDLFIGRSMNTEAFF.

V is TRBV12-3 or TRBV12-4 and J is TRBJ1-5; D perhaps matches TRBD1 (6 bases). V lost 6 bases, J lost 11 bases, and 17 bases lay in between. This CDR3 has 13 amino acids. In nucleotides, the CDR3 is TGTGCCAGCAGGGCGACAGGCGAAGGGGCCCAGCATTTT. This encodes CASRATGEGAQHF.

The rearrangement links TRBV5-6 to TRBJ2-2; D is uncertain. The V gene's germline CDR1 is SGHDT and CDR2 YYEEEE. Deletions cut 2 bases from V and 3 bases from J, with 11 bases between. The length of the CDR3 is 15 residues. DNA for the CDR3: TGTGCCAGCAGCTTAATTTCAGGTTACACCGGGGAGCTGTTTTTT. Translation gives CASSLISGYTGELFF.

The J gene is TRBJ2-1, the V gene TRBV5-1; D gene unclear. The germline CDR1 and CDR2 sequences are SGHRS and YFSETQ. This CDR3 spans 14 amino acids. Trimming removed 0 bases at V and 7 bases at J, with 11 bases between. This CDR3 is CASSLASSWNEQFF. The CDR3, as DNA: TGCGCCAGCAGCTTGGCCTCTAGTTGGAATGAGCAGTTCTTC.

The genes are TRBV3-1 (or the pseudogene TRBV3-2) and TRBJ1-1; D is uncertain. The CDR3 runs 14 residues. In germline, CDR1 is LGHDT, CDR2 YNNKEL (reference sequence). The V end was cut by 0 bases, the J end by 7 bases, with 12 bases between. The CDR3 bases are TGTGCCAGCAGCCAAGACCCGGCGGAGCGTGAAGCTTTCTTT. It is translated as CASSQDPAEREAFF.